A single sample is the source of the 30 T cell receptor beta chains below, sequenced in a study of cytotoxic CD8 clonotypes in ibrutinib-treated CLL. Clones were sequenced by immunoSEQ multiplex PCR, and TCRdb holds only the in-frame ones, with some missing. The sample consists of fewer than 400,000 clones, over 55% of them appearing once. Sequenced material: PBMCs, taken after 36 months of ibrutinib treatment. The source of these receptors is a human donor with chronic lymphocytic leukemia.

The chain has TRBV6-5 and TRBJ1-5; a possible D gene is TRBD1 (5 bases). Germline CDR1 and CDR2: MNHEY and SVGAGI. The CDR3 totals 14 residues. V lost 7 bases to trimming and J lost 6 bases, with 16 bases between them. The CDR3 bases are TGTGCCAGCACCCCCACCCAGGGTGGTCAGCCCCAGCATTTT. Translating gives CASTPTQGGQPQHF.

This chain uses TRBV6-5 with TRBJ2-1; 7 positions agree with TRBD1. CDR3 length: 13 residues. Germline CDR1 is MNHEY and CDR2 is SVGAGI. The J segment lost 16 bases and the V segment lost 0 bases, leaving 9 bases of the junction unmatched. DNA of the CDR3: TGTGCCAGCAGTTACTCGAAACGAGACAGGGTTTTCTTC. Its protein product is CASSYSKRDRVFF.

As concerns this clone: Other nucleotide sequences in the sample specify the same CDR3. The rearrangement uses TRBV7-2 and TRBJ2-3; 7 bases agree with TRBD2. The CDR3 contains 15 residues. In germline, CDR1 is SGHTA, CDR2 FQGNSA. Trimming took 1 base from V and 5 from J; bases not matched to a gene: 6. The CDR3 spells CASSLVGGGGDTQYF. Written as DNA, the CDR3 is TGTGCCAGCAGCTTAGTCGGCGGGGGTGGAGATACGCAGTATTTT.

This chain joins TRBV14 and TRBJ2-5; D not resolved. Deletions cut 5 bases from V and 5 bases from J, with 12 bases between. The germline V gene has CDR1 SGHDN and CDR2 FVKESK. This CDR3 is 13 amino acids long. Here the CDR3 DNA reads TGTGCCAGCAGCGTAGACCCCCTCGAGACCCAGTACTTC. Translating gives CASSVDPLETQYF.

This chain uses TRBV6-4 with TRBJ2-3, with D possibly being TRBD1 or TRBD2 (6 bases each). V was clipped by 0 bases and J by 2 bases, with 21 bases between them. Germline V CDR1 and CDR2: MRHNA, SNTAGT. This CDR3 is 19 amino acids long. The CDR3 protein is CASSDSGQPGSPHTDTQYF. The CDR3 coding sequence is TGTGCCAGCAGTGACTCCGGACAGCCCGGGAGTCCCCACACAGATACGCAGTATTTT.

This clone occurred a few times. The rearrangement joins TRBV19 to TRBJ2-7, with 10 positions matching TRBD1. Germline values: CDR1 LNHDA, CDR2 SQIVND (reference sequence). After removal of 4 bases from V and 5 bases from J, the junction contained 5 bases not matched to a gene. The length of the CDR3 is 14 residues. The CDR3 spells CASSNDRGPHEQYF. CDR3 DNA: TGTGCCAGTAGTAACGACAGGGGGCCCCACGAGCAGTACTTC.

A single count supports this clone. The chain combines TRBV11-2 with TRBJ1-2; no reliable D call. The CDR3 is made up of 14 amino acids. Germline V gives CDR1 SGHAT, CDR2 FQNNGV. Trimming removed 0 bases at V and 7 bases at J, with 12 bases between. The CDR3 spells CASSLEFRAGGYTF. CDR3 nucleotides: TGTGCCAGCAGCTTAGAATTTAGGGCAGGTGGCTACACCTTC. Full variable domain (remainder filled in from reference TRBV11-2 and TRBJ1-2): EAGVAQSPRYKIIEKRQSVAFWCNPISGHATLYWYQQILGQGPKLLIQFQNNGVVDDSQLPKDRFSAERLKGVDSTLKIQPAKLEDSAVYLCASSLEFRAGGYTFGSGTRLTVV.

The DNA for the CDR3 is TGTGCCAGCAGCTCGGGCCCGGAGGATACGCAGTATTTT. The encoded protein is CASSSGPEDTQYF. V gene TRBV7-6 combines with J gene TRBJ2-3; D unclear. The length of the CDR3 is 13 residues. The ends were cut back, 4 bases at V and 6 bases at J, with 11 bases in the middle. Germline V gives CDR1 SGHVS, CDR2 FNYEAQ. The entire variable domain, with the rest obtained from reference TRBV7-6 and TRBJ2-3, is as follows: GAGVSQSPRYKVTKRGQDVALRCDPISGHVSLYWYRQALGQGPEFLTYFNYEAQQDKSGLPNDRFSAERPEGSISTLTIQRTEQRDSAMYRCASSSGPEDTQYFGPGTRLTVL.

The chain carries TRBV27 and TRBJ1-4; unclear D gene. This CDR3 contains 16 residues. Trimming removed 5 bases at V and 4 bases at J, with 17 bases between. CDR1 is MNHEY and CDR2 is SMNVEV in the germline V gene (reference sequence). This CDR3 reads CASSPLPHSFNEKLFF. CDR3 nucleotides: TGTGCCAGCAGTCCACTTCCCCACAGTTTTAATGAAAAACTGTTTTTT.

The J gene is TRBJ1-2, the V gene TRBV9; 9 nucleotides match TRBD1. The germline V gene encodes CDR1 SGDLS and CDR2 YYNGEE. This CDR3 contains 18 residues. V trimming: 4 bases; J trimming: 2 bases; junction bases outside the gene matches: 15. This CDR3 reads CASSTSGTGLVTNYGYTF. The CDR3 coding sequence is TGTGCCAGCAGCACGTCCGGGACAGGGCTAGTAACCAACTATGGCTACACCTTC.

The chain combines TRBV18 with TRBJ1-5; D not resolved. The germline V gene encodes CDR1 KGHSH and CDR2 LQKENI. Trimming pared 5 bases from V and 2 bases from J, leaving 10 bases between. The CDR3 covers 14 residues. The CDR3: CASSREAGNQPQHF. The CDR3 nucleotides read TGTGCCAGCTCAAGGGAGGCCGGCAATCAGCCCCAGCATTTT.

This CDR3 is CASSLEWGRGYYGYTF. CDR3 DNA: TGTGCCAGCAGCTTAGAGTGGGGCAGGGGATACTATGGCTACACCTTC. V is TRBV7-8 and J is TRBJ1-2; a possible D gene is TRBD1 (6 bases). Germline CDR1 is SGHVS and CDR2 is FQNEAQ. Trimming stripped 1 base from V and 3 bases from J, with 15 bases between. The CDR3 has 16 amino acids.

This clone was detected only a few times. Its ends do not fully match the called genes, so a read error is possible. The CDR3 region is CASSLGTVGYTF. The CDR3 DNA reads as TGTGCCAGCAGTTTGGGGACAGTCGGCTACACCTTC. The chain carries TRBV5-4 and TRBJ1-2; 7 bases are a match to TRBD1. Germline CDR1 reads SGHNT; CDR2 reads YYREEE (reference sequence). This CDR3 comprises 12 residues.

The chain uses TRBV5-5 and TRBJ2-4; 10 bases agree with TRBD1. The CDR3 consists of 16 residues. J was trimmed by 2 bases and V by 2 bases; bases with no gene match: 4. In germline, CDR1 is SGHKS, CDR2 YYEKEE (reference sequence). The CDR3 sequence: CASSFSDRGPKNIQYF. As DNA, the CDR3 is TGTGCCAGCAGCTTCAGTGACAGGGGGCCCAAAAACATTCAGTACTTC.

This clone was seen just once. This sequence joins TRBV7-9 and TRBJ2-5; possible D gene TRBD2, 5 bases. CDR3 length: 14 amino acids. V was clipped by 4 bases and J by 5 bases, with 14 bases between them. Germline V gene data show CDR1 as SEHNR and CDR2 as FQNEAQ (reference sequence). CDR3 residues: CASSSSDYLETQYF. The CDR3 coding sequence is TGTGCCAGCAGCTCTTCCGACTACCTGGAGACCCAGTACTTC.

The genes are TRBV10-2 and TRBJ2-3; perhaps D is TRBD1 or TRBD2 (7 bases each). Trimming removed 8 bases from V and 9 bases from J, with 15 bases in between. The CDR3 loop spans 12 amino acids. The germline CDR1 and CDR2 sequences are WSHSY and SAAADI. The CDR3 coding sequence is TGCGCCAGCTTGTCAGGGGGGGAAACGCAGTATTTT. Translating gives CASLSGGETQYF.

Notes on this clone: This sample includes further DNA sequences coding for the same CDR3. The rearrangement uses TRBV6-1 and TRBJ2-7, with 11 bases matching TRBD2. V lost 5 bases and J lost 0; bases outside the gene matches: 0. The CDR3 has 14 amino acids. The germline V gene encodes CDR1 MNHNS and CDR2 SASEGT. The CDR3, as DNA: TGTGCCAGCAGTCTAGCGGGGGGCTCCTACGAGCAGTACTTC. Residues: CASSLAGGSYEQYF.

The chain joins TRBV28 to TRBJ2-6; D unclear. The V gene lost 6 bases and the J gene lost 2 bases, with 8 bases spanning the gap. The CDR3 sequence is 14 residues long. The germline V gene has CDR1 MDHEN and CDR2 SYDVKM. CDR3 nucleotides: TGTGCCAGCAGACGAGAAACTGGGGCCAACGTCCTGACTTTC. Translated: CASRRETGANVLTF.

V and J are TRBV5-1 and TRBJ2-7; D unclear. The V gene's germline CDR1 is SGHRS and CDR2 YFSETQ. The CDR3 is 14 residues long. The V and J ends lost 5 bases and 3 bases respectively, with 15 bases between them. The CDR3 sequence: CASSLSPDNYEQYF. The CDR3 region has the DNA TGCGCCAGCAGTCTTTCTCCTGACAACTACGAGCAGTACTTC.

Only one count was recorded for this clone. V is TRBV7-8 and J is TRBJ2-2; 12 nucleotides align to TRBD1. The ends lost 5 bases at V and 7 bases at J; junction bases unmatched: 8. The germline V gene encodes CDR1 SGHVS and CDR2 FQNEAQ. The CDR3 is 16 amino acids. The chain's CDR3 is CASSKRDRGLDGELFF. As DNA, the CDR3 is TGTGCCAGCAGCAAGAGGGACAGGGGGCTCGACGGGGAGCTGTTTTTT.

The CDR3, as DNA: TGCGCCAGCAGGACAGGGGATACGGACACTGAAGCTTTCTTT. Translation: CASRTGDTDTEAFF. The genes are TRBV10-1 and TRBJ1-1; the match to TRBD1 covers 8 bases. Germline V gene data show CDR1 as WNHNN and CDR2 as SYGVQD (reference sequence). CDR3 length equals 14 residues. V lost 6 bases to trimming and J lost 3 bases; unmatched junction nucleotides: 6.

The gene calls are TRBV7-9 and TRBJ2-7; D not resolved. Trimming left V 3 bases short and J 8 bases short, with 17 bases between. This CDR3 contains 14 residues. Germline V gene data show CDR1 as SEHNR and CDR2 as FQNEAQ (reference sequence). In nucleotides, the CDR3 is TGTGCCAGCAGCTTCGCTGGACCGCAGCTACAGCAGTACTTC. Translation gives CASSFAGPQLQQYF.

CDR3 bases: TGTGCCAGCAGCCCGGACAAGCCCTACGAGCAGTACTTC. Translated: CASSPDKPYEQYF. V gene TRBV7-9 combines with J gene TRBJ2-7; possible D gene TRBD1, 5 bases. The CDR3 has 13 residues. The germline gives CDR1 SEHNR, CDR2 FQNEAQ (reference sequence). Trimming stripped 5 bases from V and 2 bases from J, with 10 bases between.

The chain is built from TRBV5-5 and TRBJ2-7; the match to TRBD1 covers 9 bases. CDR1 is SGHKS and CDR2 is YYEKEE in the germline V gene (reference sequence). This CDR3 spans 14 amino acids. The J segment lost 4 bases and the V segment lost 2 bases, leaving 4 bases of the junction unmatched. DNA of the CDR3: TGTGCCAGCAGCTTAACCGGGACAGGGTACGAGCAGTACTTC. It encodes CASSLTGTGYEQYF.

The chain carries TRBV6-5 and TRBJ2-7, with TRBD2 identical over 10 bases. The CDR3 runs to 16 residues. V dropped 4 bases and J dropped 0; count of bases not matched to a gene: 6. The germline gives CDR1 MNHEY, CDR2 SVGAGI. This chain's CDR3 is CASSSLSGRISYEQYF. The CDR3 nucleotides read TGTGCCAGCAGTTCCCTTAGCGGGAGGATCTCCTACGAGCAGTACTTC.

This chain joins TRBV6-5 and TRBJ2-7; 10 bases agree with TRBD2. Germline-derived CDR1 and CDR2 are MNHEY and SVGAGI. V shed 2 bases and J 10 bases; nucleotides not matched to a gene: 11. CDR3 length equals 15 residues. The CDR3 protein is CASSYRPLAGDPQYF. CDR3 nucleotide sequence: TGTGCCAGCAGTTACCGCCCCCTAGCGGGAGACCCCCAGTACTTC.

This chain connects TRBV4-3 to TRBJ2-2, with D unresolved. Trimming removed 0 bases from V and 1 base from J, with 18 bases in between. This CDR3 contains 19 residues. CDR1 is LGHNA and CDR2 is YSLEER in the germline V gene. Written as DNA, the CDR3 is TGCGCCAGCAGCCAAGAGAGCTGGCGGCCGACCCTGAACACCGGGGAGCTGTTTTTT. The encoded protein is CASSQESWRPTLNTGELFF.

The gene calls are TRBV6-5 and TRBJ2-7; D is unresolved. The germline V gene has CDR1 MNHEY and CDR2 SVGAGI. Between the trimmed V and J ends, which lost 3 bases and 2 bases, there was a span of 14 bases. This CDR3 is 15 amino acids long. The CDR3 is CASSYSPSGPYEQYF. The CDR3 nucleotides read TGTGCCAGCAGTTATTCGCCTAGTGGGCCCTACGAGCAGTACTTC.

Concerning this clone: Distinct nucleotide sequences in the sample also encode this CDR3. The chain has TRBV18 and TRBJ2-1; D unresolved. This CDR3 is 13 amino acids long. V lost 3 bases and J 5 bases, leaving 8 bases between the germline ends. Germline CDR1 and CDR2: KGHSH and LQKENI. CDR3 amino acids: CASSPSLNNEQFF. The CDR3 nucleotides are TGTGCCAGCTCACCGTCACTGAACAATGAGCAGTTCTTC.

This chain joins TRBV5-1 and TRBJ1-5; 7 bases agree with TRBD1. Looked up from germline, CDR1 is SGHRS and CDR2 is YFSETQ. CDR3 length: 15 amino acids. V lost 0 bases and J lost 6; bases outside the gene matches: 6. CDR3 amino acids: CASSLEGQGVQPQHF. The CDR3 region has the DNA TGCGCCAGCAGCTTGGAAGGGCAGGGGGTTCAGCCCCAGCATTTT.